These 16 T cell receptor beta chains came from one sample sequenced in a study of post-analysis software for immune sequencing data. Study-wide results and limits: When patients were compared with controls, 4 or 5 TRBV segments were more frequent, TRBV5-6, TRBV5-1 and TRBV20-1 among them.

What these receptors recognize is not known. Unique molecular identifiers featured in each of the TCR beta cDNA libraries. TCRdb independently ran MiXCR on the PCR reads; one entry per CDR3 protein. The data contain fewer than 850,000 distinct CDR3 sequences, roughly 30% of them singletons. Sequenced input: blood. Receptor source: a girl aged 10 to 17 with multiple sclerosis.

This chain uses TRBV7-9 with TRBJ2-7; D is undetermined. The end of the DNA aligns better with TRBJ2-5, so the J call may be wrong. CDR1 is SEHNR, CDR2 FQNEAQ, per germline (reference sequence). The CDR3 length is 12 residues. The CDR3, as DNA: TGTGCCAGCTCGCGGTTTGAAGAGACCCAGTACTTC. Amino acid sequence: CASSRFEETQYF.

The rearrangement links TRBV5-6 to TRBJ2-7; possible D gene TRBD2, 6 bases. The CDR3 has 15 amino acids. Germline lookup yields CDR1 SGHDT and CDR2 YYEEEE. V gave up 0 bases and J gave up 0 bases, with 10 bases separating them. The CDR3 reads CASSLGDGSSYEQYF. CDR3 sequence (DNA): TGTGCCAGCAGCTTGGGGGACGGGAGCTCCTACGAGCAGTACTTC. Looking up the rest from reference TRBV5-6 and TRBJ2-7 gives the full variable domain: DAGVTQSPTHLIKTRGQQVTLRCSPKSGHDTVSWYQQALGQGPQFIFQYYEEEERQRGNFPDRFSGHQFPNYSSELNVNALLLGDSALYLCASSLGDGSSYEQYFGPGTRLTVT.

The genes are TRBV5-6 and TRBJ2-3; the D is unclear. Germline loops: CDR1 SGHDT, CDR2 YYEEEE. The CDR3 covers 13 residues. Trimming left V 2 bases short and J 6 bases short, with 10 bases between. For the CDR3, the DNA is TGTGCCAGCAGCTTTTCGGGCTCCGATACGCAGTATTTT. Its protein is CASSFSGSDTQYF.

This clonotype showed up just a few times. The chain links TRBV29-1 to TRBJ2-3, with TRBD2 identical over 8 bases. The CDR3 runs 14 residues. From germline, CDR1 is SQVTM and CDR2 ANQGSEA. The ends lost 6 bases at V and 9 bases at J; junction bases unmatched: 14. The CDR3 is CSVAIAQRGGTQYF. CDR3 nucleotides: TGCAGCGTGGCGATAGCGCAACGGGGGGGGACGCAGTATTTT.

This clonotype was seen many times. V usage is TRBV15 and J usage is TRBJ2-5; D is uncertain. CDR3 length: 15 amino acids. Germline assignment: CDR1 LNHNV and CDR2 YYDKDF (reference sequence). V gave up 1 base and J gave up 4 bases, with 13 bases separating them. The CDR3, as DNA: TGTGCCACCAGCAGAGTAGGTCCCGAACGAGAGACCCAGTACTTC. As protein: CATSRVGPERETQYF.

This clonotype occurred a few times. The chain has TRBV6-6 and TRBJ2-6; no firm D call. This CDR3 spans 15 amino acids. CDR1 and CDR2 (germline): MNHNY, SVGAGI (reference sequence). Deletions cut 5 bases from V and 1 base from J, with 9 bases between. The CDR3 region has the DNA TGTGCCAGCAGTCGAACTCAATCTGGGGCCAACGTCCTGACTTTC. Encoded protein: CASSRTQSGANVLTF.

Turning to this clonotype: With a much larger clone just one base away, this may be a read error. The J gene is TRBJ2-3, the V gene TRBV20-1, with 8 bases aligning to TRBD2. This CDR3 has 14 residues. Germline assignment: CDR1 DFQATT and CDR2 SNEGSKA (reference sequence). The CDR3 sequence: CSAPTGTRRDTRYF. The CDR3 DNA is TGCAGTGCCCCAACCGGGACTAGACGAGATACGCGGTATTTT.

The CDR3 DNA reads TGTGCCAGCAGCTTAGACAAGAGTCTAAGCGAGCAGTACTTC. This sequence encodes CASSLDKSLSEQYF. The chain uses TRBV7-9 and TRBJ2-7, with D unclear. V lost 1 base, J lost 6 bases, and 13 bases lay in between. CDR1 is SEHNR and CDR2 is FQNEAQ in the germline V gene (reference sequence). The CDR3 runs to 14 residues.

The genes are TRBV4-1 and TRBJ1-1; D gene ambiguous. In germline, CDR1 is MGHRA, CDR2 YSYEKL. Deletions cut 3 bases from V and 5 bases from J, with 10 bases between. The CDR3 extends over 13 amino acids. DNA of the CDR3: TGCGCCAGCAGCCACTCGGGTAGGACTGAAGCTTTCTTT. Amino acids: CASSHSGRTEAFF.

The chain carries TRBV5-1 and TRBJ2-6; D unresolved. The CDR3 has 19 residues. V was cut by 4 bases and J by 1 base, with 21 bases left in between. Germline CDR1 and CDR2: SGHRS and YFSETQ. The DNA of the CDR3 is TGCGCCAGCAGCACCCGTTCTGGGGTAAGAGTTTCTGGGGCCAACGTCCTGACTTTC. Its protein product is CASSTRSGVRVSGANVLTF. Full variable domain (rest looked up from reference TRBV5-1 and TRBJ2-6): KAGVTQTPRYLIKTRGQQVTLSCSPISGHRSVSWYQQTPGQGLQFLFEYFSETQRNKGNFPGRFSGRQFSNSRSEMNVSTLELGDSALYLCASSTRSGVRVSGANVLTFGAGSRLTVL.

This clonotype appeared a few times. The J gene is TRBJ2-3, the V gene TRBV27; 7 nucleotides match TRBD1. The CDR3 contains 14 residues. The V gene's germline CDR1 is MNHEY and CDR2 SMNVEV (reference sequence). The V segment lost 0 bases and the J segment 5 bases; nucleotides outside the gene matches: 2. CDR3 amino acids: CASSLSQGLDTQYF. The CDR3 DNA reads TGTGCCAGCAGTTTATCACAGGGGCTAGATACGCAGTATTTT.

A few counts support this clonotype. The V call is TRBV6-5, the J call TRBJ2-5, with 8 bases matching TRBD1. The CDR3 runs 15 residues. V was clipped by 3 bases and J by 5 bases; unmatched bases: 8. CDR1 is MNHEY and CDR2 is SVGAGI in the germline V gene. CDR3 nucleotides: TGTGCCAGCAGTTATTGGACAGGGATGGGGGAGACCCAGTACTTC. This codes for CASSYWTGMGETQYF.

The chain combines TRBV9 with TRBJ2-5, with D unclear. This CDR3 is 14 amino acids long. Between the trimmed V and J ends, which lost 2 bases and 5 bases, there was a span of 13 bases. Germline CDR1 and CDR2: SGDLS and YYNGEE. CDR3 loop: CASSVGSPPETQYF. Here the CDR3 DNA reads TGTGCCAGCAGCGTGGGCTCCCCGCCGGAGACCCAGTACTTC.

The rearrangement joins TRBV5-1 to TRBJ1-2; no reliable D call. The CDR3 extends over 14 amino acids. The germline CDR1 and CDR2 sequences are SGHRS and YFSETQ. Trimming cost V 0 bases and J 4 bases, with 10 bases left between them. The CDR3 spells CASSLAPRGYGYTF. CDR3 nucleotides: TGCGCCAGCAGCTTGGCCCCCCGGGGCTATGGCTACACCTTC.

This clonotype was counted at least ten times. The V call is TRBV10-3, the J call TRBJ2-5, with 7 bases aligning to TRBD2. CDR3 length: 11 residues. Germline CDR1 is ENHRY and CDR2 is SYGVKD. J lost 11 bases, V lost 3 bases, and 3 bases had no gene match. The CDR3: CAISDQGGQYF. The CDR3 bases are TGTGCCATCAGTGACCAGGGAGGGCAGTACTTC.

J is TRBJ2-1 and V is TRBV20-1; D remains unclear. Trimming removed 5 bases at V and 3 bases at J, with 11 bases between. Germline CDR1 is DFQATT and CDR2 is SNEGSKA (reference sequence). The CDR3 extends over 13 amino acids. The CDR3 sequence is CSAPRHFYNEQFF. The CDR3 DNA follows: TGCAGTGCTCCAAGGCATTTCTACAATGAGCAGTTCTTC.